The TCR beta chain under discussion was sequenced for a study of blood T cell repertoires in COVID-19. On the study more broadly: Both acute and convalescent COVID-19 samples were obtained from the United States, Italy and Spain. T cells, B-cell-depleted T cells, or PBMCs supplied cDNA or gDNA.

On this clone: The same CDR3 also results from other DNA sequences found in this sample.

The assay was immunoSEQ multiplex PCR, and TCRdb's table has in-frame clones only and misses some. The sample lists about 150,000 clones, about 85% occurring once. In germline, CDR1 is MNHEY, CDR2 SVGAGI. Deletions cut 0 bases from V and 2 bases from J, with 7 bases between. This CDR3 has 14 residues. The Seattle patients joined while their infection was active and were tracked longitudinally afterward. The chain recombines TRBV6-5 with TRBJ1-2, with no clear D. The source of this sequence is a man between 60 and 70 years old with COVID-19, enrolled during active disease. The sequencing input was peripheral blood. CDR3 loop: CASSYSRTNYGYTF. The CDR3 DNA reads TGTGCCAGCAGTTACTCGCGTACCAACTATGGCTACACCTTC.